This TCR beta chain stems from a study of blood T cell repertoires in COVID-19. Study context: PBMCs, B-cell-depleted T cells, or T cells provided the cDNA or gDNA that made up the material.

The CDR3 consists of 13 residues. Per germline, CDR1 SGHRS and CDR2 YFSETQ. V was clipped by 2 bases and J by 4 bases, with 8 bases between them. Individuals aged about 18 to 95 years were recruited from approximately 24 US areas. Symptom resolution, clearance, or two negative PCRs marked the recovered donors of Cohort 3. Original processing notes: Estimated nucleated cell counts came from reference gene primer amplification. Here immunoSEQ multiplex PCR was the method, and the copy in TCRdb shows in-frame clones only, minus some. V and J calls and clone size follow that table, whereas D and trimming were derived from the DNA. Of 320,000 or so clones listed, 80% to 90% were seen once; the top ten hold over 4.5%.

This clonotype was sampled from a man between 25 and 39 years old who had recovered from COVID-19. This chain uses TRBV5-1 with TRBJ2-3; D is possibly TRBD1 (5 bases). Material for sequencing was PBMCs or T cells enriched from blood (not recorded which). CDR3 in DNA: TGCGCCAGCAGCTTCTCAGGGCCAGATACGCAGTATTTT. This codes for CASSFSGPDTQYF.